These 22 T cell receptor beta chains were sequenced from one sample in a study of cytomegalovirus exposure and HLA in healthy donors. Amplification used 60 Vbeta primers and 13 Jbeta primers. TCRdb's copy holds only in-frame clones and misses some; the assay was immunoSEQ multiplex PCR. This sample has 150,000 or so clones, with nearly 80% found just once. Sequenced sample: PBMCs. The receptors come from a man in his forties or fifties in good health and CMV-seropositive.

The chain combines TRBV19 with TRBJ1-5; possibly TRBD1 for D (5 bases). CDR3 length: 19 residues. V dropped 4 bases and J dropped 0 bases, with 22 bases sitting between them. Germline assignment: CDR1 LNHDA and CDR2 SQIVND (reference sequence). The CDR3 is CASSTGRAAGQVSNQPQHF. The CDR3 bases are TGTGCCAGTAGTACGGGTCGGGCGGCAGGGCAAGTTAGCAATCAGCCCCAGCATTTT.

The V and J genes are TRBV5-6 and TRBJ2-2; 8 nucleotides line up with TRBD1. Germline V gene sequence: CDR1 SGHDT, CDR2 YYEEEE. Unmatched junction bases numbered 3, after V lost 3 bases and J lost 2 bases. The CDR3 extends over 15 amino acids. CDR3 amino acids: CASSYDRGNTGELFF. CDR3 DNA sequence: TGTGCCAGCAGCTATGACAGGGGCAACACCGGGGAGCTGTTTTTT.

The V call is TRBV4-2, the J call TRBJ1-5, with TRBD1 identical over 7 bases. The CDR3 extends over 16 amino acids. Germline loops: CDR1 LGHNA, CDR2 YNFKEQ. Trimming removed 4 bases from V and 1 base from J; junction bases left unmatched: 7. This CDR3 reads CASSPESGQSNQPQHF. The CDR3 DNA reads TGTGCCAGCAGCCCCGAATCGGGACAGAGCAATCAGCCCCAGCATTTT.

This sequence joins TRBV11-2 and TRBJ2-6, with D possibly being TRBD2 (6 bases). Germline V gene lookup returns CDR1 SGHAT and CDR2 FQNNGV. The CDR3 has 17 residues. The germline V and J ends were trimmed by 5 bases and 0 bases, with 14 bases remaining between them. The CDR3 DNA follows: TGTGCCAGCAGCAGGGAGGTGTGGGGCTCTGGGGCCAACGTCCTGACTTTC. Translating it yields CASSREVWGSGANVLTF.

The chain joins TRBV7-6 to TRBJ2-6, with D perhaps matching TRBD1 (6 bases). In germline, CDR1 is SGHVS, CDR2 FNYEAQ. The CDR3 length is 18 residues. V gave up 5 bases and J gave up 0 bases, with 17 bases separating them. CDR3 nucleotide sequence: TGTGCCAGCAGCCGGACAGCTCCATTTGACTCTGGGGCCAACGTCCTGACTTTC. Translated: CASSRTAPFDSGANVLTF. The full variable domain, rest sourced from reference TRBV7-6 and TRBJ2-6, is GAGVSQSPRYKVTKRGQDVALRCDPISGHVSLYWYRQALGQGPEFLTYFNYEAQQDKSGLPNDRFSAERPEGSISTLTIQRTEQRDSAMYRCASSRTAPFDSGANVLTFGAGSRLTVL.

The chain uses TRBV5-6 and TRBJ2-7; no firm D call. Germline V gene lookup returns CDR1 SGHDT and CDR2 YYEEEE. V dropped 1 base and J dropped 0 bases, with 8 bases sitting between them. CDR3 size: 14 residues. In nucleotides, the CDR3 is TGTGCCAGCAGCTTGAAAAGGAGCTCCTACGAGCAGTACGTC. It is translated as CASSLKRSSYEQYV.

This chain connects TRBV2 to TRBJ1-1; 11 bases fit TRBD1. The V gene's germline CDR1 is SNHLY and CDR2 FYNNEI. This CDR3 comprises 14 residues. The J segment lost 11 bases and the V segment lost 3 bases, leaving 8 bases of the junction unmatched. The CDR3 nucleotides are TGTGCCAGCAGTGACGGACAGGGGGCAATGAAGGCTTTCTTT. Its translation is CASSDGQGAMKAFF.

The CDR3 loop reads CAIRDYNSPLHF. In DNA, the CDR3 is TGTGCCATCCGGGATTATAATTCACCCCTCCACTTT. The chain uses TRBV10-3 and TRBJ1-6; unclear D gene. Germline V gene lookup returns CDR1 ENHRY and CDR2 SYGVKD. The CDR3 is 12 residues long. Trimming took off 8 bases at V and 4 bases at J, with 6 bases between the two ends.

This sequence joins TRBV29-1 and TRBJ1-2; D is possibly TRBD1 (6 bases). Germline V gives CDR1 SQVTM, CDR2 ANQGSEA. Trimming took 4 bases from V and 4 from J, leaving 16 bases between them. The CDR3 runs 14 residues. DNA for the CDR3: TGCAGCGTTGTGACAGGAGCCTGGGGCTATGGCTACACCTTC. Translated: CSVVTGAWGYGYTF.

The chain combines TRBV6-6 with TRBJ2-5, with 9 nucleotides matching TRBD2. The V gene end was trimmed by 7 bases and the J gene end by 2 bases; junction bases not matched to a gene: 8. Germline values: CDR1 MNHNY, CDR2 SVGAGI (reference sequence). The CDR3 is 15 residues long. CDR3 sequence (DNA): TGTGCCAGCACGGGGGCTGCGGGGGGGCAAGAGACCCAGTACTTC. Its translation: CASTGAAGGQETQYF.

The chain couples TRBV7-2 to TRBJ2-2; a possible D gene is TRBD1 (6 bases). The CDR3 loop spans 17 amino acids. V shed 1 base and J shed 5 bases, with 17 bases lying between them. CDR1 and CDR2 from the germline V gene are SGHTA and FQGNSA. Here the CDR3 reads CASSLVAQGSRTGELFF. DNA for the CDR3: TGTGCCAGCAGCTTAGTGGCGCAGGGGTCGAGAACCGGGGAGCTGTTTTTT.

The chain combines TRBV2 with TRBJ2-3, with TRBD2 matching over 8 bases. CDR3 length: 13 amino acids. V lost 9 bases to trimming and J lost 2 bases; unmatched junction nucleotides: 4. Germline V CDR1 and CDR2: SNHLY, FYNNEI. In nucleotides, the CDR3 is TGTGCCAGTCAGCGGGAGACCACAGATACGCAGTATTTT. As protein: CASQRETTDTQYF. Combining the CDR3 with reference TRBV2 and TRBJ2-3 gives the whole variable domain EPEVTQTPSHQVTQMGQEVILRCVPISNHLYFYWYRQILGQKVEFLVSFYNNEISEKSEIFDDQFSVERPDGSNFTLKIRSTKLEDSAMYFCASQRETTDTQYFGPGTRLTVL.

The chain's CDR3 is CASSRLGQMTEAFF. The CDR3 DNA sequence: TGTGCCAGCTCACGCCTGGGACAAATGACTGAAGCTTTCTTT. The chain is built from TRBV18 and TRBJ1-1, with a weak D call TRBD1 (6 bases). Trimming took off 4 bases at V and 5 bases at J, with 14 bases between the two ends. Looked up from germline, CDR1 is KGHSH and CDR2 is LQKENI. CDR3 length equals 14 residues.

CDR3 DNA: TGTGCCAGCTCCACAGGGACTGAAGCTTTCTTT. This codes for CASSTGTEAFF. The chain links TRBV18 to TRBJ1-1; D possibly corresponds to TRBD1 (6 bases). The CDR3 runs 11 residues. Germline-derived CDR1 and CDR2 are KGHSH and LQKENI. The V and J ends lost 6 bases and 5 bases respectively, with 7 bases between them.

V gene TRBV21-1 combines with J gene TRBJ1-2. TRBV21-1 is given as a pseudogene. This CDR3 is 12 amino acids long. The chain's CDR3 is CASSKRGLGYTF. The CDR3 coding sequence is TGTGCCAGCAGCAAACGCGGCCTAGGCTACACCTTC.

The chain has TRBV7-8 and TRBJ1-1, with 10 nucleotides matching TRBD1. V lost 2 bases and J lost 2; bases outside the gene matches: 8. This CDR3 has 17 residues. Germline CDR1 SGHVS, CDR2 FQNEAQ. The DNA of the CDR3 is TGTGCCAGCAGCTTACCCCGGGACAGGGGAGGCAACACTGAAGCTTTCTTT. This sequence encodes CASSLPRDRGGNTEAFF. Using reference TRBV7-8 and TRBJ1-1 for the parts outside the CDR3, the full variable domain is GAGVSQSPRYKVAKRGQDVALRCDPISGHVSLFWYQQALGQGPEFLTYFQNEAQLDKSGLPSDRFFAERPEGSVSTLKIQRTQQEDSAVYLCASSLPRDRGGNTEAFFGQGTRLTVV.

This chain uses TRBV28 with TRBJ2-7, with 7 bases that match TRBD1. Germline V lookup: CDR1 MDHEN, CDR2 SYDVKM. This CDR3 contains 13 residues. V was pared by 6 bases and J by 4 bases, with 6 bases of the junction left unmatched. The CDR3 reads CASSRGGQYEQYF. The CDR3 bases are TGTGCCAGCAGCAGAGGGGGCCAGTACGAGCAGTACTTC.

This chain connects TRBV27 to TRBJ1-1; the D is unclear. The V end was cut by 5 bases, the J end by 0 bases, with 10 bases between. The CDR3 is 14 amino acids. Looked up from germline, CDR1 is MNHEY and CDR2 is SMNVEV (reference sequence). The CDR3 bases are TGTGCCAGCAGTCCTCAGGTGCTGAACACTGAAGCTTTCTTT. Amino acids: CASSPQVLNTEAFF.

This clone was seen only a few times. The chain carries TRBV18 and TRBJ2-5; 12 bases align to TRBD2. The ends lost 0 bases at V and 4 bases at J; junction bases unmatched: 6. Looked up from germline, CDR1 is KGHSH and CDR2 is LQKENI. CDR3 length equals 17 residues. CDR3 sequence (DNA): TGTGCCAGCTCACCACCTCGACTAGCGGGGGTGCGAGAGACCCAGTACTTC. Translation gives CASSPPRLAGVRETQYF. Supplemented by reference TRBV18 and TRBJ2-5, the full variable domain reads NAGVMQNPRHLVRRRGQEARLRCSPMKGHSHVYWYRQLPEEGLKFMVYLQKENIIDESGMPKERFSAEFPKEGPSILRIQQVVRGDSAAYFCASSPPRLAGVRETQYFGPGTRLLVL.

The chain carries TRBV28 and TRBJ2-1; D is unresolved. V lost 5 bases to trimming and J lost 9 bases, with 20 bases between them. The CDR3 consists of 15 residues. Germline CDR1 MDHEN, CDR2 SYDVKM. Here the CDR3 reads CASSPPAHKSREQFF. CDR3 sequence (DNA): TGTGCCAGCAGTCCCCCTGCGCATAAGTCTCGTGAGCAGTTCTTC. The full variable domain, its missing parts supplied by reference TRBV28 and TRBJ2-1, is DVKVTQSSRYLVKRTGEKVFLECVQDMDHENMFWYRQDPGLGLRLIYFSYDVKMKEKGDIPEGYSVSREKKERFSLILESASTNQTSMYLCASSPPAHKSREQFFGPGTRLTVL.

J is TRBJ2-1 and V is TRBV5-1, with TRBD1 matching over 12 bases. This CDR3 is built from 15 residues. Unmatched junction bases numbered 5, after V lost 1 base and J lost 9 bases. Germline-derived CDR1 and CDR2 are SGHRS and YFSETQ. CDR3 sequence reads: CASSLWDRGQGEQFF. In DNA, the CDR3 is TGCGCCAGCAGCTTGTGGGACAGGGGGCAAGGTGAGCAGTTCTTC.

In DNA, the CDR3 is TGTGCCAGCAGTGAACAACCTATGGGGAGCTCCTACAATGAGCAGTTCTTC. It specifies CASSEQPMGSSYNEQFF. This chain links TRBV6-1 with TRBJ2-1, with D maybe TRBD2 (5 bases). Deletions cut 2 bases from V and 0 bases from J, with 14 bases between. This CDR3 region has 17 residues. Germline CDR1 MNHNS, CDR2 SASEGT.